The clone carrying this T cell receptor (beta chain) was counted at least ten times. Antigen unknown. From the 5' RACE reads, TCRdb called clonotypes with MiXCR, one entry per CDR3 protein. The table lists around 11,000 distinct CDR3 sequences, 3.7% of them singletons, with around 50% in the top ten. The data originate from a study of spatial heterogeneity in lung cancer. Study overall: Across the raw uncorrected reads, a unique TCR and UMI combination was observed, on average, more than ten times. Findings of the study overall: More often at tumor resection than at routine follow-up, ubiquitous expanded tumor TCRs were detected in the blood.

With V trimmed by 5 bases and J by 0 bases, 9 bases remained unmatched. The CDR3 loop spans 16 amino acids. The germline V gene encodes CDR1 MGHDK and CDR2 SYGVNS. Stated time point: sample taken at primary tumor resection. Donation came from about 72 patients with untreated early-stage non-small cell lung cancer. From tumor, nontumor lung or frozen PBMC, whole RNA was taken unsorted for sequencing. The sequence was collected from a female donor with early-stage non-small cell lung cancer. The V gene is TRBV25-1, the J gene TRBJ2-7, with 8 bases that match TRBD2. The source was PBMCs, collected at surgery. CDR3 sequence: CASSPPGGDLSYEQYF. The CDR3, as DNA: TGTGCCAGCAGTCCTCCCGGGGGGGACCTCTCCTACGAGCAGTACTTC.